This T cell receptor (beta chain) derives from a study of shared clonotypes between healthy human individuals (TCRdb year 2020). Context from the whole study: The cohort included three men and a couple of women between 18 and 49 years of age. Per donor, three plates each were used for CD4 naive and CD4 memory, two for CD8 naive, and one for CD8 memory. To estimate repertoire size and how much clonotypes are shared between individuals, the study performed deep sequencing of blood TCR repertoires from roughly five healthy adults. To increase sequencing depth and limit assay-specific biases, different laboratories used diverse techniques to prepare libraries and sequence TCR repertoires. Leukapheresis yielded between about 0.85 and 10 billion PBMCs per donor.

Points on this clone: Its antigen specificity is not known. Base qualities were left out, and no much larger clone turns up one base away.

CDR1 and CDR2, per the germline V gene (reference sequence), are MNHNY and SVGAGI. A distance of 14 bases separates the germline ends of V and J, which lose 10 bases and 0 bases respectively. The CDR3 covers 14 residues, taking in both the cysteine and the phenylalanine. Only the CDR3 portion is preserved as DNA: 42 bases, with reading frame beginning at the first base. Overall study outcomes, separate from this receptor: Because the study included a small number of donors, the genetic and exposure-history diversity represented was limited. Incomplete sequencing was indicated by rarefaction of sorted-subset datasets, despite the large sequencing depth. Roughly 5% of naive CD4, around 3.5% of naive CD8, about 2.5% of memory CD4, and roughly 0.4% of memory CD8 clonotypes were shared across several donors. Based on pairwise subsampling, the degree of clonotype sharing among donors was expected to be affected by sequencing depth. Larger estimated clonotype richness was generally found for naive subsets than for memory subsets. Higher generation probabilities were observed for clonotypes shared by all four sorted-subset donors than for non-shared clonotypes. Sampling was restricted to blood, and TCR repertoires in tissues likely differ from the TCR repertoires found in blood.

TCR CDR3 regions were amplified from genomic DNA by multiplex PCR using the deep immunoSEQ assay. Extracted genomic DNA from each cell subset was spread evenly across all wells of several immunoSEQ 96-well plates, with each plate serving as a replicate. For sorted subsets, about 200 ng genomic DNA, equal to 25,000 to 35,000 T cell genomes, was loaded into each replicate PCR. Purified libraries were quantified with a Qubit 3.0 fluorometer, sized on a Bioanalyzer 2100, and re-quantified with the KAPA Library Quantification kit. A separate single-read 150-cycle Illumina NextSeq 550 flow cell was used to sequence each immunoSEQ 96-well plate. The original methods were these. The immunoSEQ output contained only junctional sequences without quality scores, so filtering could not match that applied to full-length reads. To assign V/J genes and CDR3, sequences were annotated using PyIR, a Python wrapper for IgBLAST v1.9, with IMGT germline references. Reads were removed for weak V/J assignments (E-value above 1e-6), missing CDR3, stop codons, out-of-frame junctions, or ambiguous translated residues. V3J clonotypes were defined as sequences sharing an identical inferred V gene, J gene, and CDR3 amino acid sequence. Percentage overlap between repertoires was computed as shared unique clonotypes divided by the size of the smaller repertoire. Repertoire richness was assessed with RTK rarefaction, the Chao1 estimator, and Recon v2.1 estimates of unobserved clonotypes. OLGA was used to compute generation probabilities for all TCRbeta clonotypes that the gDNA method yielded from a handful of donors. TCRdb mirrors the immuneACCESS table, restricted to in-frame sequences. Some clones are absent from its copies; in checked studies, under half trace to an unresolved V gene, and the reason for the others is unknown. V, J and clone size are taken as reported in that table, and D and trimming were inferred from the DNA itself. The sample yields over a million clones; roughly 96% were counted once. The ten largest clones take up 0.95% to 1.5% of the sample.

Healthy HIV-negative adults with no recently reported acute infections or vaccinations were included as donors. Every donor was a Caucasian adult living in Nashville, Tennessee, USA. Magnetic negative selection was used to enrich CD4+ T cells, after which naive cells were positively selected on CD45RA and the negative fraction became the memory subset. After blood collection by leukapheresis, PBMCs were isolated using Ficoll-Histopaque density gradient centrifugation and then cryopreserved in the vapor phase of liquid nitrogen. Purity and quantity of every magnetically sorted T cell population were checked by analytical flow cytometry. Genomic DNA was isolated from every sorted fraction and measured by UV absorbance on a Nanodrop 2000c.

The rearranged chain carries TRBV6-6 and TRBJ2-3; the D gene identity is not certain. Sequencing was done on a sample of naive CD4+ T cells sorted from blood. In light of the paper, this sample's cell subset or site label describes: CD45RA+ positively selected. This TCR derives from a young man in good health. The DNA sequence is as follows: TGTGCCACTCGAAGGGCGGCTAGCACAGATACGCAGTATTTT. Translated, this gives CATRRAASTDTQYF.